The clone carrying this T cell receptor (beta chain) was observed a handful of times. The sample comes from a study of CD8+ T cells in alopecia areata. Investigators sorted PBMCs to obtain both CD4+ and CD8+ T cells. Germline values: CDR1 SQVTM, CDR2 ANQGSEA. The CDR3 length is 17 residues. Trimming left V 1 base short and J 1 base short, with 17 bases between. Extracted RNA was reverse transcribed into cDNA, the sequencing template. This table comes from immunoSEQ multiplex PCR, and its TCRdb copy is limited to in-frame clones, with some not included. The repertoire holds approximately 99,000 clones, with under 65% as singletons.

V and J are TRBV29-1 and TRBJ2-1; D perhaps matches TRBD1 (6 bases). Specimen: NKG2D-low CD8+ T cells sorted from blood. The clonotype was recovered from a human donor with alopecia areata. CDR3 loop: CSVEGAWGLQSYNEQFF. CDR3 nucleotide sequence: TGCAGCGTTGAAGGGGCCTGGGGGCTTCAGTCCTACAATGAGCAGTTCTTC.